Listed below are T cell receptor beta chains from one sample, sequenced in a study of human T cells and chemical hapten exposure. TCRdb re-analysed the RACE reads in MiXCR, keeping a single row per CDR3 protein. The table includes 95,000 or so distinct CDR3 sequences, about 10% detected once. The sequences come from whole blood, collected in connection with sensitization to the hapten diphenylcyclopropenone (DPC). The receptors stem from a woman aged 40 to 50 with alopecia areata. Some clones in this sample may be carry-over from other donors' samples. Both conserved end residues are trimmed from each CDR3.

TRBV29-1	TRBJ2-1	SGLAGGETYNEQF
TRBV6-5	TRBJ1-1	ASSYSVDAGEAF
TRBV2	TRBJ1-5	ASSEPGGLGNQPQH
TRBV3-1	TRBJ1-1	ASNTRGGSSEAF
TRBV14	TRBJ2-1	ASSQRRQAGAPYNEQF
TRBV12-3/TRBV12-4	TRBJ1-2	ASSPNVDGYT
TRBV20-1	TRBJ1-4	SAVSSDRKLF
TRBV9	TRBJ2-3	ASSVRVTSEIGYTDTQY
TRBV27	TRBJ1-4	ASSWTGVAEKLF
TRBV18	TRBJ2-3	ASSPVRLGLSTDTQY
TRBV7-2	TRBJ2-3	ASSLRPGRGLAGAQY
TRBV6-1	TRBJ2-1	ASWGGQFYNEQF
TRBV3-1	TRBJ2-7	ASSQGWRQGSYEQY
TRBV20-1	TRBJ2-7	SASDSGGAWYEQY